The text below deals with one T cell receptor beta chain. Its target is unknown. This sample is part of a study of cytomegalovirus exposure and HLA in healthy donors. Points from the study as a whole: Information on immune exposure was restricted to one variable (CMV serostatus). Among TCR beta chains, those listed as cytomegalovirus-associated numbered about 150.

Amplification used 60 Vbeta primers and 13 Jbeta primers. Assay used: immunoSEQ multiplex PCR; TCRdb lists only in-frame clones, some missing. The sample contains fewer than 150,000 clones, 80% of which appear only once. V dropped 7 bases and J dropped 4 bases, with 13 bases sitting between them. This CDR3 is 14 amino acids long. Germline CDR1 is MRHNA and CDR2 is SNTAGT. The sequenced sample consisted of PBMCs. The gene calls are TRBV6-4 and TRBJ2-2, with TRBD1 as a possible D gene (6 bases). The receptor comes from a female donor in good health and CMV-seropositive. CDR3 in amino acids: CASTPTGGTGELFF. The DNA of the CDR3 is TGTGCCAGCACCCCGACAGGTGGCACCGGGGAGCTGTTTTTT.